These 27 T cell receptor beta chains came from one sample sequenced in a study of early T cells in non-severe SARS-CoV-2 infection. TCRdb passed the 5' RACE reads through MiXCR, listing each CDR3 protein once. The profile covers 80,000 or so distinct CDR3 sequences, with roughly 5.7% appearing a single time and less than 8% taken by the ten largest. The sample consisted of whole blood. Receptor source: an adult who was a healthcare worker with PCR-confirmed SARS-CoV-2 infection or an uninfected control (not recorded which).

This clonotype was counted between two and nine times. The CDR3 coding sequence is TGTGCCAGCAGTATCCCTCGGACAGGCAGGAACACTGAAGCTTTCTTT. It encodes CASSIPRTGRNTEAFF. The chain links TRBV28 to TRBJ1-1; 7 positions agree with TRBD1. Germline CDR1 and CDR2: MDHEN and SYDVKM. This CDR3 region has 16 residues. V was clipped by 5 bases and J by 1 base; unmatched bases: 10.

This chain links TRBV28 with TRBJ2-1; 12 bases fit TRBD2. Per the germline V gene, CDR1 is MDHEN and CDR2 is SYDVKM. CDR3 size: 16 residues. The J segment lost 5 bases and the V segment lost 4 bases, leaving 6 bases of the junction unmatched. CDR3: CASSWRTSGKHNEQFF. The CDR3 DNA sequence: TGTGCCAGCAGTTGGAGGACTAGCGGGAAGCACAATGAGCAGTTCTTC.

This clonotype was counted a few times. CDR3 sequence: CASSGLATGELFF. The CDR3 coding sequence is TGTGCCAGCAGTGGGCTAGCTACCGGGGAGCTGTTTTTT. The chain couples TRBV2 to TRBJ2-2, with D possibly being TRBD2 (5 bases). The CDR3 runs to 13 residues. V was clipped by 4 bases and J by 5 bases, with 8 bases between them. Germline CDR1 is SNHLY and CDR2 is FYNNEI.

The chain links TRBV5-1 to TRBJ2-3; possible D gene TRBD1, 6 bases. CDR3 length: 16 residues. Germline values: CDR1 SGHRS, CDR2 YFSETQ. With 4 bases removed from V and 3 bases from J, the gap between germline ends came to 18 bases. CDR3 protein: CASSRRTVAQTDTQYF. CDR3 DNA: TGCGCCAGCAGCCGAAGGACAGTCGCGCAAACAGATACGCAGTATTTT. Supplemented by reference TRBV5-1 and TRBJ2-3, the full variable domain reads KAGVTQTPRYLIKTRGQQVTLSCSPISGHRSVSWYQQTPGQGLQFLFEYFSETQRNKGNFPGRFSGRQFSNSRSEMNVSTLELGDSALYLCASSRRTVAQTDTQYFGPGTRLTVL.

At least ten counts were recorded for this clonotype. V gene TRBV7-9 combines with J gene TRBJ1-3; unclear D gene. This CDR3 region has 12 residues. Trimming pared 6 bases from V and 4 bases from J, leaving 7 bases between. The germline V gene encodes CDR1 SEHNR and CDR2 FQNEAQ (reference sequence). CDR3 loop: CASRALGNTIYF. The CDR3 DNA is TGTGCCAGCAGGGCTCTCGGAAACACCATATATTTT.

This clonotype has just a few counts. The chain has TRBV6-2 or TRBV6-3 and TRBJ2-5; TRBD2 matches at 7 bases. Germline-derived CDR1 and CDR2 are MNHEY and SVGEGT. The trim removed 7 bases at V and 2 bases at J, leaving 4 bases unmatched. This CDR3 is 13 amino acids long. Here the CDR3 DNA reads TGTGCCAGCAATCAAGCGGGACAAGAGACCCAGTACTTC. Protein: CASNQAGQETQYF.

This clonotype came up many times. The CDR3 protein is CASSVLSTGGEQYF. The CDR3 bases are TGTGCCAGCAGTGTCCTCTCGACAGGGGGCGAGCAGTACTTC. The V and J genes are TRBV25-1 and TRBJ2-7; TRBD1 aligns across 9 bases. The junction had 7 bases not matched to a gene; V was cut back by 4 bases and J by 6 bases. The germline V gene has CDR1 MGHDK and CDR2 SYGVNS. The CDR3 has 14 residues.

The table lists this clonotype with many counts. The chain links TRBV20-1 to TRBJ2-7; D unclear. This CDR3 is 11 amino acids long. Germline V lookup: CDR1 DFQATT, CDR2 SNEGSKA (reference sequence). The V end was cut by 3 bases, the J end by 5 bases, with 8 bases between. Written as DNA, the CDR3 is TGCAGTGCTAGCCGAGGCCACGAGCAGTACTTC. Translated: CSASRGHEQYF.

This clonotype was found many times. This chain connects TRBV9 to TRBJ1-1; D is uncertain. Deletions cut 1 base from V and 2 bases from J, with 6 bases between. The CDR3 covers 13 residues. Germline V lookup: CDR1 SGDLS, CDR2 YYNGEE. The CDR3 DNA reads TGTGCCAGCAGCGTATGGGAAAACACTGAAGCTTTCTTT. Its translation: CASSVWENTEAFF.

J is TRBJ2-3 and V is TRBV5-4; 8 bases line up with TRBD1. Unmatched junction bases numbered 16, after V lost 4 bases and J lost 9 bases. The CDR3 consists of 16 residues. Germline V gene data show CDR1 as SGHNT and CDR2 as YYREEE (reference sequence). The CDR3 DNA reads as TGTGCCAGCAGCCTACCCTGGACAGGGCCCACCACAACGCAGTATTTT. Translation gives CASSLPWTGPTTTQYF.

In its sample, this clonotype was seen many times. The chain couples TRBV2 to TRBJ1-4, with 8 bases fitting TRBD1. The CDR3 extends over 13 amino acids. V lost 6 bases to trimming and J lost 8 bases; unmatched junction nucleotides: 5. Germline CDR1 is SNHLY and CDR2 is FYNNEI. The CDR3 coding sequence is TGTGCCAGCAGACAGGGGGAGGGCGAAAAACTGTTTTTT. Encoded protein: CASRQGEGEKLFF.

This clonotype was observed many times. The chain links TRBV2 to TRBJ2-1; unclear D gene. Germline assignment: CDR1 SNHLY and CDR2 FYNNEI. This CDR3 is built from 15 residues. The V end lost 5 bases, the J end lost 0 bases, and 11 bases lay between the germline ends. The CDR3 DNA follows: TGTGCCAGCAGTCCTTCCCAAAGCTCCTACAATGAGCAGTTCTTC. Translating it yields CASSPSQSSYNEQFF.

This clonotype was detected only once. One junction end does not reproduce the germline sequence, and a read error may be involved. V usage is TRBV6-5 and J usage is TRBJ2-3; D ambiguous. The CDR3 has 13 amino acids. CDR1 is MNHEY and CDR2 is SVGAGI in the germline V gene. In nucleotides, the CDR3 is TGTGCCGGCAGTTACACCCACGGGTATACGCAGTATTTT. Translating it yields CAGSYTHGYTQYF.

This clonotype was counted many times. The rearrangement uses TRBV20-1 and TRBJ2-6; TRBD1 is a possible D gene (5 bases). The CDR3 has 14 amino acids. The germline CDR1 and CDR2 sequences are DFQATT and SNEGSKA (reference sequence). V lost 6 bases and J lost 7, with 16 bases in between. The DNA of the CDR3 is TGCAGTGCCCGCAACAGGAGAAAAGCCAACGTCCTGACTTTC. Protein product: CSARNRRKANVLTF.

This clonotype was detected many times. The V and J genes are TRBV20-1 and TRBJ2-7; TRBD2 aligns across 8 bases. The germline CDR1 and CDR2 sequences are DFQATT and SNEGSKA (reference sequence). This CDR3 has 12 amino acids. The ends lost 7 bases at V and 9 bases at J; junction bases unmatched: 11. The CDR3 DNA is TGCAGTGTAAAGGGACTAGATGGGGGGCAGTACTTC. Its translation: CSVKGLDGGQYF.

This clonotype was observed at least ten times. CDR3 residues: CATSDPGTGDNQPQHF. For the CDR3, the DNA is TGTGCCACCAGTGACCCTGGGACAGGCGACAATCAGCCCCAGCATTTT. This chain connects TRBV24-1 to TRBJ1-5, with 8 bases identical to TRBD1. The ends lost 4 bases at V and 3 bases at J; junction bases unmatched: 7. The CDR3 spans 16 residues. Germline V gene sequence: CDR1 KGHDR, CDR2 SFDVKD.

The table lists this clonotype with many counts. The DNA for the CDR3 is TGTGCCAGCAGTGATTGGGGCGCAAACTCTGGGGCCAACGTCCTGACTTTC. Protein product: CASSDWGANSGANVLTF. This chain joins TRBV2 and TRBJ2-6; maybe TRBD1 (5 bases). Germline CDR1 reads SNHLY; CDR2 reads FYNNEI. Trimming removed 3 bases from V and 0 bases from J, with 12 bases in between. The CDR3 totals 17 residues.

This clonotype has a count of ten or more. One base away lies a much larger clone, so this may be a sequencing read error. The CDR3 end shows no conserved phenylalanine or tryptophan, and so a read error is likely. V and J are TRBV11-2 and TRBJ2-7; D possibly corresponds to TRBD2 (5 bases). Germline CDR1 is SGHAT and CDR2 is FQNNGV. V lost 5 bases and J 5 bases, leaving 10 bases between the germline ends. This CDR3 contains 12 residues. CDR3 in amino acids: CASSLTRNEQYL. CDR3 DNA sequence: TGTGCCAGCAGCCTTACTAGGAACGAGCAGTACTTA.

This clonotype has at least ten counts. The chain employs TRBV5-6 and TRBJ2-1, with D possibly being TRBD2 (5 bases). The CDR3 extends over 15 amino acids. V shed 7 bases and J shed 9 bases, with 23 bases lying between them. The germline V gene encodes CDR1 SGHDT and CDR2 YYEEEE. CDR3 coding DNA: TGTGCCAGCCGATATTCCGGGATCTGGCGTGGTGAGCAGTTCTTC. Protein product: CASRYSGIWRGEQFF.

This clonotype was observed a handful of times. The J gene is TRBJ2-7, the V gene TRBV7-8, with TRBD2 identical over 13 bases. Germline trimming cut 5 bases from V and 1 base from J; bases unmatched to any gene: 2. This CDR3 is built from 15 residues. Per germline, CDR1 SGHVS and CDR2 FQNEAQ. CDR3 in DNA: TGTGCCAGCAGCGCGACTAGCGGGGGGTCCTACGAGCAGTACTTC. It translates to CASSATSGGSYEQYF.

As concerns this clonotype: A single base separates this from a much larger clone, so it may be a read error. The CDR3 coding sequence is TGTGCCAGCGATCCAGGGACTAGCGGGACCAGGGAGCTGTTTTTT. Translated, it gives CASDPGTSGTRELFF. The V gene is TRBV11-2, the J gene TRBJ2-2; 13 bases are a match to TRBD2. Trimming at V came to 8 bases and at J to 9 bases, leaving 9 bases not matched to a gene. Germline lookup yields CDR1 SGHAT and CDR2 FQNNGV. The CDR3 runs 15 residues.

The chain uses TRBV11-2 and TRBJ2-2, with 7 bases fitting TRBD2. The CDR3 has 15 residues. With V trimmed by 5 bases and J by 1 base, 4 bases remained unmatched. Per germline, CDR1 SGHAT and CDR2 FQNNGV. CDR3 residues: CASSPSGMNTGELFF. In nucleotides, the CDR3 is TGTGCCAGCAGCCCCAGCGGGATGAACACCGGGGAGCTGTTTTTT.

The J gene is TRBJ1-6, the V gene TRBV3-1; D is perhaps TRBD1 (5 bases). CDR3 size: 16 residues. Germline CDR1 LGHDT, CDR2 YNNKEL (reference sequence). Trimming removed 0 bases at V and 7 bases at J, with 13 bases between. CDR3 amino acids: CASSQDRAGWNSPLHF. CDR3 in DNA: TGTGCCAGCAGCCAAGATCGGGCAGGGTGGAATTCACCCCTCCACTTT.

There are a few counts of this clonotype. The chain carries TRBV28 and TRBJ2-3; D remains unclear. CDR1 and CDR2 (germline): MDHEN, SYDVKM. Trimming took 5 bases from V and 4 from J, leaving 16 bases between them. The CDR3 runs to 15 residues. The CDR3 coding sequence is TGTGCCAGCAGTCAGATCAACTTTAGCCCAGATACGCAGTATTTT. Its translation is CASSQINFSPDTQYF.

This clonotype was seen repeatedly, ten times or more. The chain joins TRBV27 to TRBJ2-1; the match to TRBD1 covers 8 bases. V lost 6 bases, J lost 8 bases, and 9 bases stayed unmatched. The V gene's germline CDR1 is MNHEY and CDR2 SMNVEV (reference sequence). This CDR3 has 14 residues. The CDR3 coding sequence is TGTGCCAGCAGCCGGACAGGGAGAATCGATGAGCAGTTCTTC. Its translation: CASSRTGRIDEQFF.

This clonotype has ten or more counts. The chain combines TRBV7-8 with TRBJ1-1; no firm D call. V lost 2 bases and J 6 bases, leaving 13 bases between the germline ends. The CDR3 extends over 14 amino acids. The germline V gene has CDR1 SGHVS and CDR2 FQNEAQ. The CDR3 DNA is TGTGCCAGCAGCTTAAGGGTTCGTAACCCTGAAGCTTTCTTT. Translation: CASSLRVRNPEAFF.

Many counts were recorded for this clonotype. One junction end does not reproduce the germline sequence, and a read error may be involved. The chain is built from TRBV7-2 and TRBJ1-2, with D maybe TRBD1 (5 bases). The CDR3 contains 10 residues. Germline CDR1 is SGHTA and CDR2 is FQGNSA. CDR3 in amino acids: CASSVTVLAF. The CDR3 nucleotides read TGTGCCAGCAGCGTGACAGTGCTGGCCTTC.